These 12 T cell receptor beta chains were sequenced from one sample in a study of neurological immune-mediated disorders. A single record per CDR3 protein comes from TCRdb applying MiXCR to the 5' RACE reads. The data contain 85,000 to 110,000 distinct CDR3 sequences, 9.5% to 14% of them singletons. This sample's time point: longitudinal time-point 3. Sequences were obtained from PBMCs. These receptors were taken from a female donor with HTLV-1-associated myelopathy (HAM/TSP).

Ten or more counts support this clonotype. CDR3 nucleotide sequence: TGTGCCAGCAGCTCTCCACCCGGGACAGGGGACACCGGGGAGCTGTTTTTT. Its protein is CASSSPPGTGDTGELFF. V is TRBV7-3 and J is TRBJ2-2, with TRBD1 identical over 10 bases. CDR3 size: 17 residues. Losses at the gene ends were 4 bases for V and 3 bases for J; bases not matched to a gene: 8. Germline V gene data show CDR1 as SGHTA and CDR2 as FQGTGA. Full variable domain (rest looked up from reference TRBV7-3 and TRBJ2-2): GAGVSQTPSNKVTEKGKYVELRCDPISGHTALYWYRQSLGQGPEFLIYFQGTGAADDSGLPNDRFFAVRPEGSVSTLKIQRTERGDSAVYLCASSSPPGTGDTGELFFGEGSRLTVL.

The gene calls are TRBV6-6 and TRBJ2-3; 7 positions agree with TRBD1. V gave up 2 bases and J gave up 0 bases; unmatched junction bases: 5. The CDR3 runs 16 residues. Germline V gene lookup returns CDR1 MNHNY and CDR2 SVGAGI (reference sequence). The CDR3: CASSYPGTASTDTQYF. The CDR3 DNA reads TGTGCCAGCAGTTACCCCGGGACAGCGAGCACAGATACGCAGTATTTT.

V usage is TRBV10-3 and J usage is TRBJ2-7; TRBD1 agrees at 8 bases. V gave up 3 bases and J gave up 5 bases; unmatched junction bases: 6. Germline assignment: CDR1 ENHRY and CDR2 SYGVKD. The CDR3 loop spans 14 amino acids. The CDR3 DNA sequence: TGTGCCATCAGTGACCGACAGGGGTTGGACGAGCAGTACTTC. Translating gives CAISDRQGLDEQYF.

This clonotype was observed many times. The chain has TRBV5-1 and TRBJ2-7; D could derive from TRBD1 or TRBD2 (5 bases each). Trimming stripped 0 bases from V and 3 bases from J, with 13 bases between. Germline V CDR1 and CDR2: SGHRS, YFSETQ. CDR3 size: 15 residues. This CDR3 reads CASSLGGTSDYEQYF. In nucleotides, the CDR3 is TGCGCCAGCAGCTTGGGAGGGACGAGCGACTACGAGCAGTACTTC.

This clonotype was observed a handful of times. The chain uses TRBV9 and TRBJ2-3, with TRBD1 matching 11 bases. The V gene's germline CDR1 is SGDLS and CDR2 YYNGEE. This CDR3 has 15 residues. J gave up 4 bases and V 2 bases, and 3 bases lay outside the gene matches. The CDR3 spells CASSVRTGGSDTQYF. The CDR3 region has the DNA TGTGCCAGCAGCGTCCGGACAGGGGGCTCAGATACGCAGTATTTT.

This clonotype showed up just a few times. Written as DNA, the CDR3 is TGTGCCAGCAGAAGCGGGGGGTACACAGATACGCAGTATTTT. Its translation is CASRSGGYTDTQYF. The gene calls are TRBV5-4 and TRBJ2-3; 9 nucleotides align to TRBD2. The germline V gene has CDR1 SGHNT and CDR2 YYREEE (reference sequence). There are 14 residues in the CDR3. Trimming cost V 5 bases and J 2 bases; bases outside gene matches: 3.

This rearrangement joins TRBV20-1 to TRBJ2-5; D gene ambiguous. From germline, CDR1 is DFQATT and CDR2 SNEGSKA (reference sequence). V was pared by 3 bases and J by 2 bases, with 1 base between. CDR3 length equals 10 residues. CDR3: CSARQETQYF. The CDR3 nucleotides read TGCAGTGCTAGGCAAGAGACCCAGTACTTC.

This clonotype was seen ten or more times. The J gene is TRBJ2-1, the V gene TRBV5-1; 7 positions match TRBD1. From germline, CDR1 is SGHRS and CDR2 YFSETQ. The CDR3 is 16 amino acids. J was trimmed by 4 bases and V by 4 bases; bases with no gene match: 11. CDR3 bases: TGCGCCAGCAGCAAACAGGGGCCAGCGAAGTACAATGAGCAGTTCTTC. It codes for CASSKQGPAKYNEQFF.

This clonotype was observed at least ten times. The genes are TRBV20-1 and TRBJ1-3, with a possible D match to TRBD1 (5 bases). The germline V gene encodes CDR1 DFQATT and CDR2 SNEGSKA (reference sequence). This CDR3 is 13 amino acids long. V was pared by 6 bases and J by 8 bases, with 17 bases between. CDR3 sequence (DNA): TGCAGTGCCCGACACAGGACTACGGACACCATATATTTT. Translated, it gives CSARHRTTDTIYF.

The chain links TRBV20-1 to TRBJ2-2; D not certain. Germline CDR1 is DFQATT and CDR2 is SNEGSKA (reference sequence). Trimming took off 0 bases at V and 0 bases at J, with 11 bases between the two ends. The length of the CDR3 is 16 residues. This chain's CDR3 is CSAREFGRTNTGELFF. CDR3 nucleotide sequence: TGCAGTGCTAGAGAGTTTGGCAGGACGAACACCGGGGAGCTGTTTTTT.

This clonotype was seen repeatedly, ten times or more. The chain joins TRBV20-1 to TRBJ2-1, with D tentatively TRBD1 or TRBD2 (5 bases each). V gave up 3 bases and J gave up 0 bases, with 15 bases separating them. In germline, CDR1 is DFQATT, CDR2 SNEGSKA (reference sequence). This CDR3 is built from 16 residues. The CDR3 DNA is TGCAGTGCTAGGGCCCCGGGACCGCCCTCCTACAATGAGCAGTTCTTC. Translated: CSARAPGPPSYNEQFF.

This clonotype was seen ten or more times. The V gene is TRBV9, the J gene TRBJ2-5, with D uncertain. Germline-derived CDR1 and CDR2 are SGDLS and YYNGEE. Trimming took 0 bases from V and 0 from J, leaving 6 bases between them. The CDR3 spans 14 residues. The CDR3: CASSVDWDQETQYF. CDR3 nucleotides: TGTGCCAGCAGCGTAGATTGGGACCAAGAGACCCAGTACTTC. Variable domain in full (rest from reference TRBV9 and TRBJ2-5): DSGVTQTPKHLITATGQRVTLRCSPRSGDLSVYWYQQSLDQGLQFLIQYYNGEERAKGNILERFSAQQFPDLHSELNLSSLELGDSALYFCASSVDWDQETQYFGPGTRLLVL.